Presented here are 9 T cell receptor beta chains from one specimen sequenced in a study of cytomegalovirus exposure and HLA in healthy donors listed by TCRdb under 2017. Preparation of the library involved the immunoSEQ multiplex PCR assay. A mixture of 60 forward primers for TCR Vbeta segments and 13 reverse primers for TCR Jbeta segments was used in the multiplex PCR. The table comes from immuneACCESS by way of TCRdb, which keeps in-frame sequences with V and J called. Part of the clones is missing from these tables; in studies checked, under half for an unresolved V gene and the rest for unknown reasons. The sample contains some 190,000 clones, about four fifths of them found a single time. The ten biggest clones cover 2% to 2.5% of the sample. The sample consisted of PBMCs. These receptor sequences come from a male donor in good health and CMV-seronegative.

The chain combines TRBV4-2 with TRBJ2-5; D perhaps matches TRBD2 (6 bases). Germline-derived CDR1 and CDR2 are LGHNA and YNFKEQ. The V end lost 0 bases, the J end lost 2 bases, and 13 bases lay between the germline ends. CDR3 size: 16 residues. The CDR3 sequence: CASSQDLSGSQETQYF. CDR3 nucleotides: TGTGCCAGCAGCCAAGATCTTAGCGGATCTCAAGAGACCCAGTACTTC.

This chain links TRBV4-2 with TRBJ2-5; TRBD2 matches 16 bases. The CDR3 consists of 18 residues. Per germline, CDR1 LGHNA and CDR2 YNFKEQ. V dropped 3 bases and J dropped 3; count of bases not matched to a gene: 7. The CDR3 here is CASSQELGTSGGEETQYF. The DNA for the CDR3 is TGTGCCAGCAGCCAGGAGCTCGGGACTAGCGGGGGGGAAGAGACCCAGTACTTC.

On this clone itself: In the same sample, other DNA sequences code for this CDR3. This chain uses TRBV5-4 with TRBJ2-7; possibly TRBD2 for D (6 bases). V was trimmed by 0 bases and J by 1 base, leaving 8 bases between them. The CDR3 totals 14 residues. Germline CDR1 SGHNT, CDR2 YYREEE (reference sequence). For the CDR3, the DNA is TGTGCCAGCAGCTTGGGTGGGGGGTCCTACGAGCAGTACTTC. Its protein product is CASSLGGGSYEQYF.

The chain links TRBV10-3 to TRBJ2-5, with 9 bases lining up with TRBD2. The V gene end was trimmed by 4 bases and the J gene end by 1 base; junction bases not matched to a gene: 4. The CDR3 spans 15 residues. Germline V gives CDR1 ENHRY, CDR2 SYGVKD. Here the CDR3 reads CAISVRGGLQETQYF. CDR3 nucleotides: TGTGCCATCAGTGTGCGGGGGGGCCTCCAAGAGACCCAGTACTTC.

This clone was counted once. This sequence joins TRBV5-1 and TRBJ2-5, with TRBD1 as a possible D gene (6 bases). This CDR3 has 13 residues. Germline values: CDR1 SGHRS, CDR2 YFSETQ. Trimming left V 4 bases short and J 1 base short, with 8 bases between. In DNA, the CDR3 is TGCGCCAGCAGCACAGGGTCCCAAGAGACCCAGTACTTC. Protein product: CASSTGSQETQYF. Variable domain in full (rest from reference TRBV5-1 and TRBJ2-5): KAGVTQTPRYLIKTRGQQVTLSCSPISGHRSVSWYQQTPGQGLQFLFEYFSETQRNKGNFPGRFSGRQFSNSRSEMNVSTLELGDSALYLCASSTGSQETQYFGPGTRLLVL.

Notes on this clone: This specimen includes other DNA sequences encoding the same CDR3. The chain is built from TRBV5-4 and TRBJ2-1; no firm D call. Germline CDR1 and CDR2: SGHNT and YYREEE (reference sequence). Trimming pared 0 bases from V and 0 bases from J, leaving 7 bases between. CDR3 length: 15 amino acids. CDR3 coding DNA: TGTGCCAGCAGCTTGGATCCGAGCTCCTACAATGAGCAGTTCTTC. As protein: CASSLDPSSYNEQFF.

The chain couples TRBV13 to TRBJ2-7; the match to TRBD1 covers 7 bases. From germline, CDR1 is PRHDT and CDR2 FYEKMQ (reference sequence). The ends lost 5 bases at V and 2 bases at J; junction bases unmatched: 9. The CDR3 is 15 residues long. CDR3 sequence (DNA): TGTGCCAGCAGCCACGCGACAGGGCGCCCCTACGAGCAGTACTTC. Protein product: CASSHATGRPYEQYF. Full variable domain (missing parts from reference TRBV13 and TRBJ2-7): AAGVIQSPRHLIKEKRETATLKCYPIPRHDTVYWYQQGPGQDPQFLISFYEKMQSDKGSIPDRFSAQQFSDYHSELNMSSLELGDSALYFCASSHATGRPYEQYFGPGTRLTVT.

V and J are TRBV11-2 and TRBJ1-2, with D unresolved. Germline V gene lookup returns CDR1 SGHAT and CDR2 FQNNGV. The CDR3 is 13 residues long. The V end was cut by 5 bases, the J end by 3 bases, with 10 bases between. The CDR3 DNA sequence: TGTGCCAGCAGCGGCGCGCGGCACTATGGCTACACCTTC. Protein sequence: CASSGARHYGYTF.

The chain couples TRBV7-9 to TRBJ1-1; 9 bases are a match to TRBD1. V shed 5 bases, J shed 10 bases, and the junction held 2 bases outside the gene matches. The CDR3 sequence is 11 residues long. The germline V gene encodes CDR1 SEHNR and CDR2 FQNEAQ (reference sequence). CDR3 protein: CASSRGQGAFF. In DNA, the CDR3 is TGTGCCAGCAGCAGGGGACAGGGAGCTTTCTTT.